The 23 T cell receptor beta chains in this list originate from one sample, sequenced in a study of OX40 agonist ivuxolimab in advanced cancers. Sequencing used immunoSEQ multiplex PCR; TCRdb keeps in-frame clones, though not all of them. The repertoire holds 60,000 or so clones, with over 80% as singletons. Material: CD4+ or CD8+ T cells sorted from blood, obtained in a trial of the OX40 agonist ivuxolimab. Receptors originate from an adult with an advanced solid tumor such as melanoma, head and neck, liver or kidney cancer.

The rearrangement joins TRBV28 to TRBJ2-3; no clear D. The CDR3 is made up of 17 amino acids. V was shortened by 6 bases and J by 2 bases, with 21 bases between the two germline ends. Per the germline V gene, CDR1 is MDHEN and CDR2 is SYDVKM. CDR3 in DNA: TGTGCCAGCAGCACTCCCCGGGCCTCCGATTCCACAGATACGCAGTATTTT. Protein: CASSTPRASDSTDTQYF.

The chain carries TRBV15 and TRBJ2-5; 8 bases agree with TRBD1. J lost 4 bases, V lost 5 bases, and 9 bases had no gene match. Germline CDR1 is LNHNV and CDR2 is YYDKDF (reference sequence). The CDR3 sequence is 15 residues long. CDR3: CATSRSPTGGETQYF. The CDR3 DNA follows: TGTGCCACCAGCCGCAGTCCTACAGGGGGAGAGACCCAGTACTTC.

CDR3 in amino acids: CASSIRVQETQYF. The DNA for the CDR3 is TGTGCCAGTAGTATCAGGGTACAAGAGACCCAGTACTTC. The chain couples TRBV19 to TRBJ2-5, with D maybe TRBD1 (5 bases). Trimming left V 3 bases short and J 2 bases short, with 7 bases between. The CDR3 spans 13 residues. Germline assignment: CDR1 LNHDA and CDR2 SQIVND (reference sequence).

V gene TRBV15 combines with J gene TRBJ2-3; 10 bases line up with TRBD2. The CDR3 runs 14 residues. Germline assignment: CDR1 LNHNV and CDR2 YYDKDF (reference sequence). The V segment lost 1 base and the J segment 5 bases; nucleotides outside the gene matches: 0. CDR3: CATSRGLAGDTQYF. Here the CDR3 DNA reads TGTGCCACCAGCAGAGGACTAGCGGGAGATACGCAGTATTTT.

The V gene is TRBV4-2, the J gene TRBJ2-1; 10 bases line up with TRBD1. Germline V gene sequence: CDR1 LGHNA, CDR2 YNFKEQ. J gave up 5 bases and V 0 bases, and 4 bases lay outside the gene matches. The CDR3 totals 16 residues. CDR3 nucleotides: TGTGCCAGCAGCCAAGAAACTGGGACAGGGGACAATGAGCAGTTCTTC. As protein: CASSQETGTGDNEQFF.

The chain joins TRBV6-5 to TRBJ2-5; the match to TRBD1 covers 8 bases. The J call is doubtful: the DNA matches TRBJ2-7 better. Per the germline V gene, CDR1 is MNHEY and CDR2 is SVGAGI. The CDR3 runs 14 residues. CDR3 residues: CASSTQGVAYEQYF. The CDR3 nucleotides read TGTGCCAGCAGTACACAGGGGGTAGCGTACGAGCAGTACTTC.

This clone was counted a single time. The gene calls are TRBV18 and TRBJ2-7, with 9 positions matching TRBD2. Trimming removed 6 bases from V and 7 bases from J; junction bases left unmatched: 10. This CDR3 region has 14 residues. Germline CDR1 and CDR2: KGHSH and LQKENI. CDR3 nucleotide sequence: TGTGCCAGCTCCGGGCGGGAGGGCCCGCTGGAGCAGTACTTC. As protein: CASSGREGPLEQYF.

The chain recombines TRBV4-1 with TRBJ2-1; tentatively, D is TRBD2 (6 bases). This CDR3 has 14 residues. The ends were cut back, 3 bases at V and 6 bases at J, with 12 bases in the middle. Per the germline V gene, CDR1 is MGHRA and CDR2 is YSYEKL. CDR3 sequence: CASSQGLGFNEQFF. CDR3 DNA: TGCGCCAGCAGCCAGGGACTGGGCTTCAATGAGCAGTTCTTC.

This chain links TRBV4-3 with TRBJ1-1; D remains unclear. Germline CDR1 and CDR2: LGHNA and YSLEER. The CDR3 spans 12 residues. Trimming cost V 3 bases and J 12 bases, with 14 bases left between them. CDR3 nucleotide sequence: TGCGCCAGCAGCCAGGGTTCATATAGGACTTTCTTT. Its protein is CASSQGSYRTFF.

This chain connects TRBV9 to TRBJ2-1; D perhaps matches TRBD2 (6 bases). The ends were cut back, 1 base at V and 2 bases at J, with 10 bases in the middle. The CDR3 covers 15 residues. Germline-derived CDR1 and CDR2 are SGDLS and YYNGEE. In nucleotides, the CDR3 is TGTGCCAGCAGCGTACAGGGAGGCCCCTACAATGAGCAGTTCTTC. It codes for CASSVQGGPYNEQFF.

This clone was counted once. This chain joins TRBV18 and TRBJ1-1; D is unresolved. CDR3 length: 13 residues. Germline loops: CDR1 KGHSH, CDR2 LQKENI. V lost 6 bases and J lost 4, with 12 bases in between. The CDR3 loop is CASSPSVGTEAFF. The CDR3 coding sequence is TGTGCCAGCTCCCCCAGCGTGGGCACTGAAGCTTTCTTT.

V is TRBV30 and J is TRBJ2-7, with TRBD1 as a possible D gene (5 bases). The CDR3 runs 14 residues. Between the trimmed V and J ends, which lost 3 bases and 2 bases, there was a span of 14 bases. Germline values: CDR1 GTSNPN, CDR2 SVGIG (reference sequence). The CDR3: CAWRGQGNTYEQYF. The CDR3 DNA sequence: TGTGCCTGGAGGGGTCAGGGAAACACCTACGAGCAGTACTTC.

This clone was counted once. The genes are TRBV6-5 and TRBJ1-4, with TRBD1 matching 7 bases. CDR1 MNHEY and CDR2 SVGAGI come from the germline V gene. Losses at the gene ends were 6 bases for V and 4 bases for J; bases not matched to a gene: 5. The CDR3 loop spans 14 amino acids. The CDR3 spells CASRSGQVNEKLFF. The CDR3 region has the DNA TGTGCCAGCAGGTCCGGACAGGTTAATGAAAAACTGTTTTTT.

The V call is TRBV2, the J call TRBJ2-1; tentatively, D is TRBD2 (5 bases). The CDR3 totals 12 residues. From germline, CDR1 is SNHLY and CDR2 FYNNEI. The V end lost 2 bases, the J end lost 8 bases, and 7 bases lay between the germline ends. DNA of the CDR3: TGTGCCAGCAGTGAAATCGGGGATGAGCAGTTCTTC. Translation: CASSEIGDEQFF.

The chain has TRBV6-1 and TRBJ2-3; 12 bases are shared with TRBD2. The V gene end was trimmed by 4 bases and the J gene end by 6 bases; junction bases not matched to a gene: 5. CDR3 length: 15 amino acids. Germline lookup yields CDR1 MNHNS and CDR2 SASEGT. The DNA of the CDR3 is TGTGCCAGCAGTGCTTGGACTAGCGGGATGGATACGCAGTATTTT. Translated, it gives CASSAWTSGMDTQYF.

The chain couples TRBV7-2 to TRBJ1-1; 9 nucleotides line up with TRBD1. In germline, CDR1 is SGHTA, CDR2 FQGNSA. The junction had 6 bases not matched to a gene; V was cut back by 3 bases and J by 4 bases. This CDR3 contains 15 residues. CDR3 loop: CASSFVQGAGTEAFF. In DNA, the CDR3 is TGTGCCAGCAGCTTTGTACAGGGGGCTGGCACTGAAGCTTTCTTT. Full variable domain (rest looked up from reference TRBV7-2 and TRBJ1-1): GAGVSQSPSNKVTEKGKDVELRCDPISGHTALYWYRQSLGQGLEFLIYFQGNSAPDKSGLPSDRFSAERTGGSVSTLTIQRTQQEDSAVYLCASSFVQGAGTEAFFGQGTRLTVV.

The V gene is TRBV9, the J gene TRBJ2-1; 12 bases match TRBD2. J was trimmed by 8 bases and V by 4 bases; bases with no gene match: 10. The CDR3 contains 16 residues. CDR1 is SGDLS and CDR2 is YYNGEE in the germline V gene. The CDR3 here is CASSPRLAGASDEQFF. The CDR3 coding sequence is TGTGCCAGCAGCCCCCGACTAGCGGGAGCATCGGATGAGCAGTTCTTC.

The genes are TRBV7-9 and TRBJ2-2, with 7 nucleotides matching TRBD1. With 2 bases clipped from V and 5 bases from J, the junction kept 5 bases outside the gene matches. Germline loops: CDR1 SEHNR, CDR2 FQNEAQ (reference sequence). The CDR3 is made up of 15 amino acids. CDR3 region: CASSLIGGTTGELFF. The CDR3 region has the DNA TGTGCCAGCAGCTTAATAGGGGGCACTACCGGGGAGCTGTTTTTT. The entire variable domain, with the rest obtained from reference TRBV7-9 and TRBJ2-2, is as follows: DTGVSQNPRHKITKRGQNVTFRCDPISEHNRLYWYRQTLGQGPEFLTYFQNEAQLEKSRLLSDRFSAERPKGSFSTLEIQRTEQGDSAMYLCASSLIGGTTGELFFGEGSRLTVL.

This sequence joins TRBV4-3 and TRBJ1-2; D may be TRBD1 (5 bases). V was pared by 0 bases and J by 4 bases, with 18 bases between. This CDR3 spans 17 amino acids. Germline CDR1 and CDR2: LGHNA and YSLEER. As DNA, the CDR3 is TGCGCCAGCAGCCAAGAATTGCTAATTTTGGGGACCTATGGCTACACCTTC. It specifies CASSQELLILGTYGYTF.

This clone was observed once. V is TRBV27 and J is TRBJ2-7, with D possibly TRBD2 on 5 matching bases. The CDR3 has 12 amino acids. Germline values: CDR1 MNHEY, CDR2 SMNVEV (reference sequence). Trimming shortened V by 7 bases and J by 5 bases, and 12 bases separated the two germline ends. The CDR3 coding sequence is TGTGCCAGCAAGGAGGCAGGCGACGAGCAGTACTTC. It is translated as CASKEAGDEQYF.

The CDR3 region has the DNA TGTGCCATCCGAAGCGCGGGCCGCTACGAGCAGTACTTC. The encoded protein is CAIRSAGRYEQYF. The chain has TRBV6-1 and TRBJ2-7; D possibly corresponds to TRBD2 (5 bases). Per germline, CDR1 MNHNS and CDR2 SASEGT. Trimming left V 10 bases short and J 3 bases short, with 16 bases between. This CDR3 region has 13 residues.

This chain uses TRBV30 with TRBJ2-3, with TRBD1 as a possible D gene (5 bases). Deletions cut 6 bases from V and 0 bases from J, with 16 bases between. In germline, CDR1 is GTSNPN, CDR2 SVGIG (reference sequence). The CDR3 extends over 15 amino acids. For the CDR3, the DNA is TGTGCCTGTACACTCGGACAACGAAGCACAGATACGCAGTATTTT. Protein: CACTLGQRSTDTQYF. The variable domain in full, completed from reference TRBV30 and TRBJ2-3, reads SQTIHQWPATLVQPVGSPLSLECTVEGTSNPNLYWYRQAAGRGLQLLFYSVGIGQISSEVPQNLSASRPQDRQFILSSKKLLLSDSGFYLCACTLGQRSTDTQYFGPGTRLTVL.

The gene calls are TRBV6-9 and TRBJ2-4; 9 bases are a match to TRBD1. Germline lookup yields CDR1 MNHGY and CDR2 SVAAGI. With 7 bases clipped from V and 6 bases from J, the junction kept 13 bases outside the gene matches. This CDR3 has 16 residues. The CDR3 region is CASNDPGQGSVNIQYF. The CDR3 nucleotides are TGTGCCAGCAATGACCCGGGACAGGGTAGTGTAAACATTCAGTACTTC.